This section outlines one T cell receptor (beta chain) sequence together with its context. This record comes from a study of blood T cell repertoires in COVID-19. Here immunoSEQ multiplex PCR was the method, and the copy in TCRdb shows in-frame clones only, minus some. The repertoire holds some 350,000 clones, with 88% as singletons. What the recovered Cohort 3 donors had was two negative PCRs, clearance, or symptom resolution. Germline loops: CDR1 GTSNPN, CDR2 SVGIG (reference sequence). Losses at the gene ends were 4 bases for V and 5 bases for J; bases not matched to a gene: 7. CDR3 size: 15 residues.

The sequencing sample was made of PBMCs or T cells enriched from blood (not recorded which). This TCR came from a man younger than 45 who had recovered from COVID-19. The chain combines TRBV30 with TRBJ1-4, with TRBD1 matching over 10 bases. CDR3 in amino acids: CAWKSKGQGNEKLFF. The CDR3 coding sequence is TGTGCCTGGAAGTCGAAGGGACAGGGGAATGAAAAACTGTTTTTT.